This T cell receptor (beta chain) was captured by sequencing in a study of T-cell memory formation after mild COVID-19. Turning to the study itself: For the most part, TCR clusters were specific to one donor.

As regards this clonotype: Its antigen is undetermined.

TCRdb reprocessed the 5' RACE reads via MiXCR and lists one record per CDR3 protein. This sample has some 350,000 distinct CDR3 sequences, with 15% to 20% found just once. Study results and caveats: Clones that got smaller from day 15 to 85 had even CD4/CD8, while clones growing later tipped toward CD4+.

This CDR3 contains 13 residues. The trim removed 7 bases at V and 7 bases at J, leaving 9 bases unmatched. Germline loops: CDR1 DFQATT, CDR2 SNEGSKA (reference sequence). This clonotype originated in a man between 18 and 35 years old who had mild COVID-19 (a few samples of this study predate the infection). Cell type and time point are not known. This chain uses TRBV20-1 with TRBJ2-2; 7 bases map to TRBD2. Sequencing used PBMCs or a T cell subset sorted from them (not recorded which). CDR3 residues: CSGTRLAVGELFF. In DNA, the CDR3 is TGCAGTGGGACAAGGCTAGCGGTCGGGGAGCTGTTTTTT.